The 10 T cell receptor beta chains in this list originate from one sample, sequenced in a study of control samples from healthy donors and cancer patients. The table came from immunoSEQ multiplex PCR; TCRdb's copy has only in-frame clones and leaves some out. Of about 180,000 clones listed, more than 90% are singletons. What was sequenced was blood. These receptors were taken from a man aged 25-40 years in good health.

The table lists this clone with a count of one. CDR3 region: CASSPGGNSQPQHF. The DNA of the CDR3 is TGTGCCAGCAGTCCGGGGGGGAATAGTCAGCCCCAGCATTTT. V and J are TRBV28 and TRBJ1-5; maybe TRBD1 (5 bases). The germline CDR1 and CDR2 sequences are MDHEN and SYDVKM. Trimming took off 5 bases at V and 6 bases at J, with 14 bases between the two ends. The CDR3 length is 14 residues.

J is TRBJ2-7 and V is TRBV19, with 15 bases fitting TRBD2. With 5 bases clipped from V and 2 bases from J, the junction kept 13 bases outside the gene matches. Germline CDR1 reads LNHDA; CDR2 reads SQIVND (reference sequence). This CDR3 region has 19 residues. CDR3 region: CASSGPDGLAGGLPYEQYF. The CDR3 nucleotides read TGTGCCAGTAGTGGGCCTGATGGACTAGCGGGAGGGCTGCCCTACGAGCAGTACTTC. The full variable domain, with the rest looked up from reference TRBV19 and TRBJ2-7, is DGGITQSPKYLFRKEGQNVTLSCEQNLNHDAMYWYRQDPGQGLRLIYYSQIVNDFQKGDIAEGYSVSREKKESFPLTVTSAQKNPTAFYLCASSGPDGLAGGLPYEQYFGPGTRLTVT.

The genes are TRBV5-6 and TRBJ2-2, with TRBD2 identical over 10 bases. There are 18 residues in the CDR3. CDR1 and CDR2 from the germline V gene are SGHDT and YYEEEE. J gave up 4 bases and V 0 bases, and 9 bases lay outside the gene matches. CDR3 nucleotides: TGTGCCAGCAGCTTGGCCTTCAGCGGGGGGGCCGTCACCGGGGAGCTGTTTTTT. It encodes CASSLAFSGGAVTGELFF.

V and J are TRBV6-5 and TRBJ1-4; possibly TRBD1 for D (6 bases). The CDR3 has 16 amino acids. Germline CDR1 reads MNHEY; CDR2 reads SVGAGI. The V end was cut by 2 bases, the J end by 4 bases, with 14 bases between. The CDR3 reads CASSYPRGSNNEKLFF. Here the CDR3 DNA reads TGTGCCAGCAGTTACCCCAGGGGATCGAATAATGAAAAACTGTTTTTT.

The chain carries TRBV13 and TRBJ1-1; D unresolved. V was cut by 2 bases and J by 7 bases, with 8 bases left in between. Germline lookup yields CDR1 PRHDT and CDR2 FYEKMQ (reference sequence). The CDR3 is made up of 12 amino acids. The CDR3 nucleotides read TGTGCCAGCAGCTTACCGCCAGTTGAAGCTTTCTTT. It is translated as CASSLPPVEAFF.

This clone was counted only a few times. The chain couples TRBV29-1 to TRBJ1-1; perhaps TRBD1 as D (5 bases). Trimming cost V 5 bases and J 1 base, with 8 bases left between them. CDR1 SQVTM and CDR2 ANQGSEA come from the germline V gene. This CDR3 is 12 amino acids long. CDR3 sequence (DNA): TGCAGCGTTCGGAGGGGGAACACTGAAGCTTTCTTT. Protein product: CSVRRGNTEAFF.

The chain combines TRBV6-5 with TRBJ1-3; TRBD1 aligns across 8 bases. The length of the CDR3 is 14 residues. V dropped 6 bases and J dropped 4; count of bases not matched to a gene: 5. CDR1 MNHEY and CDR2 SVGAGI come from the germline V gene. Written as DNA, the CDR3 is TGTGCCAGCAGAGGACAGGGCTCAGGAAACACCATATATTTT. Its protein is CASRGQGSGNTIYF.

The chain has TRBV6-1 and TRBJ1-1; possible D gene TRBD1, 5 bases. The CDR3 extends over 13 amino acids. Germline V gene sequence: CDR1 MNHNS, CDR2 SASEGT. Deletions cut 3 bases from V and 1 base from J, with 6 bases between. The CDR3 DNA reads TGTGCCAGCAGTGACGGACAGAACACTGAAGCTTTCTTT. It translates to CASSDGQNTEAFF.

This chain connects TRBV11-2 to TRBJ2-2, with 8 bases identical to TRBD1. CDR1 is SGHAT, CDR2 FQNNGV, per germline. The length of the CDR3 is 17 residues. Unmatched junction bases numbered 7, after V lost 0 bases and J lost 4 bases. CDR3 sequence: CASSLDWGQDSTGELFF. The CDR3 DNA follows: TGTGCCAGCAGCTTAGATTGGGGACAGGACTCCACCGGGGAGCTGTTTTTT.

The gene calls are TRBV5-3 and TRBJ1-5; perhaps TRBD1 as D (6 bases). TRBV5-3 qualifies as an ORF whose function is uncertain. Trimming shortened V by 10 bases and J by 1 base, and 21 bases separated the two germline ends. The CDR3 length is 16 residues. The CDR3 loop reads CAGITVGGWSNQPQHF. CDR3 nucleotides: TGTGCCGGAATAACCGTGGGGGGCTGGAGCAATCAGCCCCAGCATTTT.